This TCR beta chain stems from a study of T cell responses to AZD1222 COVID-19 vaccine (dated by TCRdb to 2020 to 2023). For the wider study: AZD1222 recipients with second doses at about 4 weeks or about 12 weeks were pooled, because spike-specific TCR depth and breadth did not differ between schedules. Trial participants were enrolled by age into subgroups of 18-55, 56-69 and 70-plus years, and around 150, 28 and 57 TCR-sequenced participants, respectively, were included in these subgroups. A total of more than 230 trial participants underwent TCR sequencing, of whom some 210 received two doses of AZD1222 and about 25 received two doses of the MenACWY control vaccine. Beyond this particular receptor, the publication reports: The 56-69-year group was small, and its depth increase did not reach significance, likely because of low power. Participants were mostly white British and included more females than males, and it was suggested by the authors that clonal diversity may have been underestimated. Epitopes outside the regions mutated in the B.1.351 and B.1.1.7 variants were reportedly recognized by nearly half of the unique spike-specific TCRs. After two AZD1222 doses, both the breadth and the depth of spike-specific TCRs were significantly higher than at day 0 and than in MenACWY recipients. Vaccine-associated CD4 TCRs spanned the whole spike protein, with dominant responses in regions 160-218 and 743-854. Because no samples from the day 14 peak response were available, repertoires could be characterized only after the peak T cell response. Conclusions about previously exposed vaccinees are limited, since just five to seven AZD1222 recipients were seropositive for SARS-CoV-2 at baseline.

The CDR3 regions of human TCRbeta chains were analyzed by immunosequencing. The source study handled its data this way. Repertoire TCRs were matched against a reference library of SARS-CoV-2-specific TCRs generated with the MIRA antigen-specificity platform. Breadth was defined as the fraction of unique TCRs that were SARS-CoV-2-associated. Depth was defined as the fraction of total T cells that were SARS-CoV-2-associated. Using the MIRA data, every spike-specific TCR was mapped to the spike region that the TCR reacted to and assigned to either a CD4 or a CD8 class. Log10-transformed breadth and depth values were compared by one-way ANOVA with Sidak's multiple comparisons tests. This immuneACCESS table, as held by TCRdb, lists in-frame sequences with V and J called but not all clones. Of the missing ones, under half trace to an unresolved V gene in checked studies; the others have no known cause. V and J calls and clone size are those listed in that table; D and trimming were worked out from the DNA. The sample yields roughly 100,000 clones; roughly 88% were counted once. 5% to 5.5% of the sample goes to the ten largest clones.

What this sample's time point label stands for: baseline before first vaccination. Samples from vaccinated people were obtained from the UK trials COV001 and COV002, which included a single-blind randomized controlled phase 2/3 trial of AZD1222 (ChAdOx1 nCoV-19) in healthy adults. For TCRbeta chain sequencing, PBMC samples from trial participants were taken at day 0 and at day 28 after the second dose. Concerning this clone: Its cognate antigen has yet to be identified. Base quality data are lacking; no much larger clone is found one base away.

The sequences come from peripheral blood, collected on day 0 of AZD1222 vaccination. The source of this sequence is an adult in good health.

Here is the DNA: TGCGCCAGCAGCTTGCCTATGTCCGGGGAGCTGTTTTTT. Its product reads: CASSLPMSGELFF. The chain was built from TRBV5-1 and TRBJ2-2; a confident D gene designation cannot be given. V loses 1 base, J loses 6 bases, and the germline ends lie 7 bases apart. From its cysteine to its phenylalanine, the CDR3 spans 13 amino acids. The retained sequence is limited to the CDR3, 39 bases, with the frame set at the first base. Per the germline V gene, SGHRS is the CDR1 and YFSETQ is the CDR2.